The clone carrying this TCR beta chain was picked up one time. Its target is unknown. The source of the sample is a study of blood T cells in healthy people across ages. Broader study findings: PBMCs were not sorted, which prevented a conclusive comparison of naive versus antigen-experienced cells. While age rose, TCR beta diversity per million T cells dropped in a roughly linear way.

Then a second PCR, running roughly 6 to 12 cycles, was carried out with a sample-barcoded 5' primer and a J-beta primer mix. A template-switch adaptor with 12 random nucleotides tagged each cDNA molecule. TCRdb reprocessed the 5' RACE reads with MiXCR, giving one entry per CDR3 protein. The sample yields around 940,000 distinct CDR3 sequences, approximately 50% seen once. Germline V gene lookup returns CDR1 LGHNA and CDR2 YSLEER. With 1 base removed from V and 0 bases from J, the gap between germline ends came to 14 bases. The length of the CDR3 is 17 residues. This chain joins TRBV4-3 and TRBJ2-3; D remains unclear. The clonotype was recovered from an older woman in good health. The sample comprised blood. The CDR3 DNA follows: TGCGCCAGCAGCCAAGGTATGCTGCCGCCGAGCACAGATACGCAGTATTTT. This codes for CASSQGMLPPSTDTQYF.